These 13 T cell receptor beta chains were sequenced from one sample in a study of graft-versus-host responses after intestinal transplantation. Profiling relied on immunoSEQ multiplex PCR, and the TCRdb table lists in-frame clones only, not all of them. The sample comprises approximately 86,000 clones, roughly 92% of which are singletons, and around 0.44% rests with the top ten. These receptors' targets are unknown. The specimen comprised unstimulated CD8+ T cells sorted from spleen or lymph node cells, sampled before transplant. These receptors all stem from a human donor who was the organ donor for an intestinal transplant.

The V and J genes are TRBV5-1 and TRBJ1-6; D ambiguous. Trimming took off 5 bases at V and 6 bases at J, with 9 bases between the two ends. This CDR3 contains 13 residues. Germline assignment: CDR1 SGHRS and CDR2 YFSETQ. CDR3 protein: CASRNFLNSPLHF. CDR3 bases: TGCGCCAGCAGGAACTTCCTTAATTCACCCCTCCACTTT.

CDR3 sequence (DNA): TGTGCCAGCAGCACCTCTACGAACACCGGGGAGCTGTTTTTT. Its translation: CASSTSTNTGELFF. J is TRBJ2-2 and V is TRBV7-6; no definite D call. Germline-derived CDR1 and CDR2 are SGHVS and FNYEAQ. The CDR3 has 14 residues. Trimming left V 5 bases short and J 0 bases short, with 7 bases between.

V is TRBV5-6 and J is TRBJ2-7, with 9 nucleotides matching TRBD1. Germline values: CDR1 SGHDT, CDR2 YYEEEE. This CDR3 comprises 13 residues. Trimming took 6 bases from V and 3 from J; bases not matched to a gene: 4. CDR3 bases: TGTGCCAGCAAGCCGACAGGGGGCTACGAGCAGTACTTC. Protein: CASKPTGGYEQYF.

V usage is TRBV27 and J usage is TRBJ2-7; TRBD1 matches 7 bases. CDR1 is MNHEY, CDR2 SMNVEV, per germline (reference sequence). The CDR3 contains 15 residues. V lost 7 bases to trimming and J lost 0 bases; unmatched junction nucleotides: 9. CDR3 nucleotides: TGTGCCAGCACGCCACGACAGGGTGACTCCTACGAGCAGTACTTC. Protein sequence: CASTPRQGDSYEQYF.

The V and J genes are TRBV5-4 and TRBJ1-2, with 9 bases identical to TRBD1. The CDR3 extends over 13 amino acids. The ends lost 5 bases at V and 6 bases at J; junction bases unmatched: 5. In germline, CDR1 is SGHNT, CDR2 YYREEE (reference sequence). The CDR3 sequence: CASRGQGFNGYTF. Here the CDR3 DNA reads TGTGCCAGCAGGGGACAGGGTTTTAATGGCTACACCTTC.

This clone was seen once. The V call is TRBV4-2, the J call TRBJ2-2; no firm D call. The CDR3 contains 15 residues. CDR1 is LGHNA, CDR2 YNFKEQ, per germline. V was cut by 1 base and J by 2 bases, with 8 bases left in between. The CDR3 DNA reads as TGTGCCAGCAGCCAAGTCTCTAAAAACACCGGGGAGCTGTTTTTT. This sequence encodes CASSQVSKNTGELFF.

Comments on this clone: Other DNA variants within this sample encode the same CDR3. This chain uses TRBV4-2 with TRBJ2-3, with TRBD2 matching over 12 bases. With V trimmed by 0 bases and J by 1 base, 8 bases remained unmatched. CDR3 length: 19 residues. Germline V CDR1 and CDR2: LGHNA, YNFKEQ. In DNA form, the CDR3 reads TGTGCCAGCAGCCAAGATGCTATCCTAGCGGGAGGGCGCACAGATACGCAGTATTTT. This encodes CASSQDAILAGGRTDTQYF.

CDR3 amino acids: CASSQGRGAEYEQYF. Here the CDR3 DNA reads TGCGCCAGCAGCCAAGGCCGGGGGGCCGAATACGAGCAGTACTTC. The gene calls are TRBV4-3 and TRBJ2-7; D may be TRBD2 (7 bases). V lost 1 base, J lost 4 bases, and 14 bases lay in between. This CDR3 contains 15 residues. Germline V gene data show CDR1 as LGHNA and CDR2 as YSLEER.

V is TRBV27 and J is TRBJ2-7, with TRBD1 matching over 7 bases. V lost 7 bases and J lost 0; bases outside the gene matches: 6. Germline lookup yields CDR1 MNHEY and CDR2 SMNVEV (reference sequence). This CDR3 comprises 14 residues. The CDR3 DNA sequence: TGTGCCAGCACGGACAGGTTGGGCTCCTACGAGCAGTACTTC. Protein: CASTDRLGSYEQYF.

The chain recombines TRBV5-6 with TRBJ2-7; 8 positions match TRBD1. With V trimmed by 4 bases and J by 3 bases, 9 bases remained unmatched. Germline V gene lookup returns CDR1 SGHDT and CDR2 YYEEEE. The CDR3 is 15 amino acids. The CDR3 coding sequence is TGTGCCAGCAGCCCGTTACCGGGACAGGTCTACGAGCAGTACTTC. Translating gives CASSPLPGQVYEQYF.

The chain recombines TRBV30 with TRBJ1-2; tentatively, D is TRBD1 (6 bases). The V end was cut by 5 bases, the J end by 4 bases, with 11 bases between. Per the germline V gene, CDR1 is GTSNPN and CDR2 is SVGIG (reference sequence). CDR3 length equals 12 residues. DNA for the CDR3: TGTGCCTGGGGCCCAGGGGTCTATGGCTACACCTTC. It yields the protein CAWGPGVYGYTF.

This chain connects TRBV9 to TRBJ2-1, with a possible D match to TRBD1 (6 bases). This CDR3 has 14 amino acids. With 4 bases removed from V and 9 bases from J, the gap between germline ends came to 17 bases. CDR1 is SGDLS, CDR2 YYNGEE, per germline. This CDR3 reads CASSTGPIISEQFF. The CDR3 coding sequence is TGTGCCAGCAGCACAGGGCCAATAATATCTGAGCAGTTCTTC.

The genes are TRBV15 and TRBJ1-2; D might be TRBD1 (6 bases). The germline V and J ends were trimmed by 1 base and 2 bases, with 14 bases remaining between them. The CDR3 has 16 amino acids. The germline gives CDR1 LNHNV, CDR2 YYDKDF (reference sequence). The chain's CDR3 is CATSRVPADRNYGYTF. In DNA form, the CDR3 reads TGTGCCACCAGCAGAGTTCCCGCGGACAGAAACTATGGCTACACCTTC.